Reported below is one T cell receptor beta chain. This sample stems from a study of cytomegalovirus exposure and HLA in healthy donors. It was with 60 Vbeta and 13 Jbeta primers that the PCR ran. The data were produced by immunoSEQ multiplex PCR, yet TCRdb's version contains in-frame clones alone and is incomplete. The table includes 150,000 to 200,000 clones, almost 85% detected once. The J segment lost 3 bases and the V segment lost 5 bases, leaving 2 bases of the junction unmatched. This CDR3 region has 14 residues. CDR1 and CDR2 from the germline V gene are ENHRY and SYGVKD. The chain has TRBV10-3 and TRBJ2-3, with TRBD1 matching 10 bases. This TCR derives from a boy younger than 10 in good health and CMV-seronegative. The sample consisted of PBMCs. CDR3 loop: CAISRDRGTDTQYF. The DNA of the CDR3 is TGTGCCATCAGTCGGGACAGGGGAACAGATACGCAGTATTTT.